Shown below are 10 T cell receptor beta chains from a single sample sequenced in a study of OX40 agonist ivuxolimab in advanced cancers. Assay: immunoSEQ multiplex PCR; the TCRdb copy retains only in-frame clones and omits some. The table lists 25,000 to 35,000 clones, about 88% of them singletons. The sample here was CD4+ or CD8+ T cells sorted from blood, taken in a trial of the OX40 agonist ivuxolimab. These receptors came from an adult with an advanced solid tumor such as melanoma, head and neck, liver or kidney cancer.

A single count supports this clone. The V and J genes are TRBV28 and TRBJ1-2; D is unclear. The CDR3 totals 12 residues. Germline CDR1 is MDHEN and CDR2 is SYDVKM. Trimming pared 3 bases from V and 2 bases from J, leaving 4 bases between. For the CDR3, the DNA is TGTGCCAGCAGTTTCGGGAACTATGGCTACACCTTC. The encoded protein is CASSFGNYGYTF.

This sequence joins TRBV7-8 and TRBJ2-7; no reliable D call. Trimming pared 0 bases from V and 4 bases from J, leaving 7 bases between. CDR3 length equals 13 residues. The germline gives CDR1 SGHVS, CDR2 FQNEAQ. The DNA for the CDR3 is TGTGCCAGCAGCTTAGCACTGGTATACGAGCAGTACTTC. Protein: CASSLALVYEQYF.

The chain links TRBV7-9 to TRBJ2-7; D gene uncertain. The CDR3 loop spans 14 amino acids. Trimming took off 7 bases at V and 2 bases at J, with 15 bases between the two ends. Germline CDR1 reads SEHNR; CDR2 reads FQNEAQ (reference sequence). The CDR3 region has the DNA TGTGCCAGCACCGGAGCCGGGCTCACCTACGAGCAGTACTTC. Translated, it gives CASTGAGLTYEQYF.

This clone was counted a single time. V gene TRBV7-3 combines with J gene TRBJ2-3, with 7 bases that match TRBD1. The V segment lost 5 bases and the J segment 6 bases; nucleotides outside the gene matches: 8. Germline lookup yields CDR1 SGHTA and CDR2 FQGTGA. The CDR3 is made up of 14 amino acids. The CDR3 sequence: CASSIGQVGDTQYF. The CDR3 DNA is TGTGCCAGCAGCATAGGACAGGTTGGGGATACGCAGTATTTT.

The V gene is TRBV28, the J gene TRBJ2-5; 9 bases map to TRBD2. Germline lookup yields CDR1 MDHEN and CDR2 SYDVKM. Unmatched junction bases numbered 9, after V lost 2 bases and J lost 2 bases. CDR3 size: 17 residues. CDR3 bases: TGTGCCAGCAGTTTAGCCCCGGTTCTAGCGGGACAAGAGACCCAGTACTTC. This codes for CASSLAPVLAGQETQYF. The entire variable domain, with the rest obtained from reference TRBV28 and TRBJ2-5, is as follows: DVKVTQSSRYLVKRTGEKVFLECVQDMDHENMFWYRQDPGLGLRLIYFSYDVKMKEKGDIPEGYSVSREKKERFSLILESASTNQTSMYLCASSLAPVLAGQETQYFGPGTRLLVL.

J is TRBJ1-1 and V is TRBV7-9, with D uncertain. The V gene's germline CDR1 is SEHNR and CDR2 FQNEAQ (reference sequence). With 4 bases removed from V and 1 base from J, the gap between germline ends came to 4 bases. The CDR3 is 12 residues long. CDR3 protein: CASSSENTEAFF. The DNA for the CDR3 is TGTGCCAGCAGCTCAGAGAACACTGAAGCTTTCTTT.

The gene calls are TRBV5-6 and TRBJ2-7; tentatively, D is TRBD1 or TRBD2 (5 bases each). Germline values: CDR1 SGHDT, CDR2 YYEEEE. This CDR3 comprises 13 residues. The V gene lost 0 bases and the J gene lost 6 bases, with 10 bases spanning the gap. The CDR3 DNA sequence: TGTGCCAGCAGCTTGGGTACGGGGCCCGAGCAGTACTTC. This encodes CASSLGTGPEQYF.

The V call is TRBV2, the J call TRBJ1-1; no clear D gene. V was shortened by 3 bases and J by 8 bases, with 16 bases between the two germline ends. Per the germline V gene, CDR1 is SNHLY and CDR2 is FYNNEI. The CDR3 runs to 14 residues. The DNA for the CDR3 is TGTGCCAGCAGTGATCAACAGCCAACGCAGGAAGCTTTCTTT. Its translation: CASSDQQPTQEAFF.

The rearrangement uses TRBV10-3 and TRBJ2-6; D may be TRBD1 (5 bases). Germline assignment: CDR1 ENHRY and CDR2 SYGVKD. The length of the CDR3 is 16 residues. With 2 bases removed from V and 0 bases from J, the gap between germline ends came to 8 bases. The CDR3 nucleotides read TGTGCCATCAGTGAGGCTCAGGGCTCTGGGGCCAACGTCCTGACTTTC. The encoded protein is CAISEAQGSGANVLTF.

V usage is TRBV6-6 and J usage is TRBJ2-1; D not certain. The ends were cut back, 8 bases at V and 2 bases at J, with 13 bases in the middle. Germline lookup yields CDR1 MNHNY and CDR2 SVGAGI (reference sequence). The CDR3 runs 14 residues. The CDR3 is CASGSILPYNEQFF. The CDR3 DNA follows: TGTGCCAGCGGATCGATACTACCCTACAATGAGCAGTTCTTC.